This T cell receptor beta chain was recovered during a study of T cell repertoires in cytomegalovirus infection. Background on the study: An indication of both CMV infection and matching HLA type came from public TCR beta signatures. Study conclusions and caveats: Totalled public TCR beta family frequency picked out people who carried CMV plus the relevant HLA. CMV-specific TCR beta clonotypes restricted by HLA-C dominated the ex vivo response.

On this clonotype itself: Its antigen is undetermined.

The J segment lost 12 bases and the V segment lost 0 bases, leaving 11 bases of the junction unmatched. Germline V gene lookup returns CDR1 MGHRA and CDR2 YSYEKL. This CDR3 region has 16 residues. TCRdb itself ran the reads through MiXCR, one entry per CDR3 protein. The sample records 750,000 to 950,000 distinct CDR3 sequences, under 35% being singletons. Here the sequenced sample was cultured CD8+ T cells from PBMCs, taken from culture after CMV antigen stimulation. This chain joins TRBV4-1 and TRBJ2-1; 10 nucleotides line up with TRBD1. The receptor was derived from a human donor in good health (CMV status not recorded). Some clones in this sample may be carry-over from other donors' samples. In nucleotides, the CDR3 is TGCGCCAGCAGCCAAGACCCCTGGACAGGGGGTGATGGGCAGTTCTTC. This sequence encodes CASSQDPWTGGDGQFF.